This T cell receptor (beta chain) was obtained from a study of CD8+ T cells in alopecia areata. Treatment reported: oral pan-JAK inhibitor, 5-10 mg twice daily. The sequencing template was cDNA reverse transcribed from extracted RNA. Data came from immunoSEQ multiplex PCR; TCRdb stores just in-frame clones and leaves some out. This table has approximately 110,000 clones, roughly three fifths appearing once. Trimming took off 2 bases at V and 12 bases at J, with 26 bases between the two ends. The CDR3 has 16 residues. The specimen comprised CD4+ T cells sorted from blood, sampled at week 24, from a patient treated with tofacitinib. The clonotype originates from a human donor with alopecia areata. This chain connects TRBV23-1 to TRBJ2-7; possibly TRBD1 or TRBD2 for D (5 bases each). TRBV23-1 carries the ORF label, with uncertain function. CDR3 protein: CASSQNFPGTQSKGYF. The CDR3 region has the DNA TGCGCCAGCAGTCAAAATTTCCCCGGGACGCAGTCGAAAGGGTACTTC.